The 31 T cell receptor beta chains reported below all come from one sample, sequenced in a study of blood T cell repertoires in COVID-19. Using immunoSEQ multiplex PCR, the repertoire was profiled, and TCRdb retains in-frame clones only, with some absent. Of around 320,000 clones in the sample, over 75% were seen once. The sequencing sample was made of peripheral blood. These receptors were obtained from a human donor in a cohort sampled during active COVID-19.

The chain uses TRBV19 and TRBJ1-2; TRBD1 aligns across 8 bases. The J segment lost 6 bases and the V segment lost 7 bases, leaving 7 bases of the junction unmatched. The CDR3 totals 13 residues. Germline lookup yields CDR1 LNHDA and CDR2 SQIVND (reference sequence). The CDR3: CASNPTGVDGYTF. CDR3 in DNA: TGTGCCAGTAACCCGACAGGGGTCGATGGCTACACCTTC.

The chain joins TRBV5-1 to TRBJ2-7; 7 positions match TRBD1. CDR3 length: 15 amino acids. After removal of 0 bases from V and 0 bases from J, the junction contained 3 bases not matched to a gene. The V gene's germline CDR1 is SGHRS and CDR2 YFSETQ. The CDR3 DNA reads TGCGCCAGCAGCTTGGACGGGACAGTCTCCTACGAGCAGTACTTC. Protein: CASSLDGTVSYEQYF.

This clone was found once. The same CDR3 can be traced to other DNA sequences in this sample. The gene calls are TRBV2 and TRBJ2-1; D not certain. The CDR3 has 12 residues. V gave up 1 base and J gave up 7 bases, with 5 bases separating them. CDR1 and CDR2 from the germline V gene are SNHLY and FYNNEI. DNA of the CDR3: TGTGCCAGCAGTGAAGGAGGAAATGAGCAGTTCTTC. This sequence encodes CASSEGGNEQFF.

This chain joins TRBV29-1 and TRBJ1-2; possible D gene TRBD1, 5 bases. Germline CDR1 is SQVTM and CDR2 is ANQGSEA. CDR3 length: 13 amino acids. Trimming shortened V by 6 bases and J by 2 bases, and 13 bases separated the two germline ends. CDR3 DNA: TGCAGCGTCCCTGGGGGGTTGAACTATGGCTACACCTTC. Its protein is CSVPGGLNYGYTF.

This chain links TRBV6-5 with TRBJ2-7, with a weak D call TRBD1 (6 bases). CDR1 and CDR2 from the germline V gene are MNHEY and SVGAGI. The CDR3 spans 14 residues. Deletions cut 4 bases from V and 6 bases from J, with 16 bases between. The CDR3, as DNA: TGTGCCAGCAGTTGGGAATTGGGGGCGGGCGAGCAGTACTTC. Translating it yields CASSWELGAGEQYF.

Ten or more counts support this clone. The V call is TRBV25-1, the J call TRBJ2-3, with D maybe TRBD2 (6 bases). Germline V gene data show CDR1 as MGHDK and CDR2 as SYGVNS. The germline V and J ends were trimmed by 4 bases and 3 bases, with 8 bases remaining between them. This CDR3 has 13 amino acids. The CDR3 sequence: CASSGGGTDTQYF. DNA of the CDR3: TGTGCCAGCAGTGGTGGGGGGACAGATACGCAGTATTTT.

This clone has at least ten counts. CDR3 sequence (DNA): TGTGCCAGCAGTGATAACAGGGGCAAGGGCAATCAGCCCCAGCATTTT. As protein: CASSDNRGKGNQPQHF. V gene TRBV2 combines with J gene TRBJ1-5; 7 positions agree with TRBD1. The CDR3 totals 16 residues. Germline V CDR1 and CDR2: SNHLY, FYNNEI. With 3 bases clipped from V and 2 bases from J, the junction kept 7 bases outside the gene matches.

The chain recombines TRBV7-9 with TRBJ1-1; 9 positions agree with TRBD1. The germline CDR1 and CDR2 sequences are SEHNR and FQNEAQ (reference sequence). The J segment lost 3 bases and the V segment lost 6 bases, leaving 11 bases of the junction unmatched. The CDR3 consists of 16 residues. The CDR3 reads CASRVMGDRVDTEAFF. The DNA for the CDR3 is TGTGCCAGCAGGGTCATGGGGGACAGGGTGGACACTGAAGCTTTCTTT.

The chain employs TRBV19 and TRBJ1-2, with 10 positions matching TRBD1. Trimming took 3 bases from V and 8 from J; bases not matched to a gene: 9. CDR1 is LNHDA and CDR2 is SQIVND in the germline V gene (reference sequence). The CDR3 loop spans 15 amino acids. Here the CDR3 reads CASSILATGGDGYTF. The CDR3 DNA is TGTGCCAGTAGTATTCTCGCGACAGGGGGCGACGGCTACACCTTC.

The chain combines TRBV27 with TRBJ1-5; D may be TRBD1 (5 bases). Trimming cost V 4 bases and J 6 bases, with 13 bases left between them. Germline CDR1 is MNHEY and CDR2 is SMNVEV (reference sequence). The CDR3 has 14 amino acids. CDR3 bases: TGTGCCAGCAGTTATAGGGGAGGTAGTCAGCCCCAGCATTTT. Translating it yields CASSYRGGSQPQHF.

Here the CDR3 reads CASSLEGSGFADNEQFF. CDR3 sequence (DNA): TGTGCCAGCAGCTTAGAAGGTTCGGGGTTCGCCGACAATGAGCAGTTCTTC. The rearrangement uses TRBV11-3 and TRBJ2-1; the D gene is possibly TRBD2 (5 bases). V lost 0 bases and J lost 5, with 17 bases in between. Germline loops: CDR1 SGHNT, CDR2 YENEEA. The CDR3 has 17 residues. Variable domain in full (rest from reference TRBV11-3 and TRBJ2-1): EAGVVQSPRYKIIEKKQPVAFWCNPISGHNTLYWYLQNLGQGPELLIRYENEEAVDDSQLPKDRFSAERLKGVDSTLKIQPAELGDSAVYLCASSLEGSGFADNEQFFGPGTRLTVL.

The V and J genes are TRBV30 and TRBJ2-3, with 8 bases matching TRBD1. Trimming at V came to 8 bases and at J to 6 bases, leaving 10 bases not matched to a gene. Germline lookup yields CDR1 GTSNPN and CDR2 SVGIG (reference sequence). CDR3 length equals 13 residues. This CDR3 is CAGRVTGADTQYF. CDR3 nucleotide sequence: TGTGCCGGCAGAGTGACAGGGGCCGATACGCAGTATTTT. Supplemented by reference TRBV30 and TRBJ2-3, the full variable domain reads SQTIHQWPATLVQPVGSPLSLECTVEGTSNPNLYWYRQAAGRGLQLLFYSVGIGQISSEVPQNLSASRPQDRQFILSSKKLLLSDSGFYLCAGRVTGADTQYFGPGTRLTVL.

V gene TRBV4-2 combines with J gene TRBJ2-6, with D possibly matching TRBD1 (6 bases). The V gene's germline CDR1 is LGHNA and CDR2 YNFKEQ. Trimming took 5 bases from V and 2 from J, leaving 13 bases between them. The CDR3 extends over 16 amino acids. The CDR3 DNA sequence: TGTGCCAGCAGCGCAACCAGGGACACTGGGGCCAACGTCCTGACTTTC. The encoded protein is CASSATRDTGANVLTF.

This clone was counted once. This chain joins TRBV5-4 and TRBJ1-2; TRBD1 matches at 9 bases. The germline V gene encodes CDR1 SGHNT and CDR2 YYREEE (reference sequence). V dropped 3 bases and J dropped 4; count of bases not matched to a gene: 4. The CDR3 is 14 amino acids. The CDR3 nucleotides are TGTGCCAGCAGCTCTACAGGGGGCGTCTATGGCTACACCTTC. Its translation is CASSSTGGVYGYTF.

The rearrangement uses TRBV7-8 and TRBJ2-1, with D hard to call. Germline V CDR1 and CDR2: SGHVS, FQNEAQ. V lost 2 bases and J 2 bases, leaving 10 bases between the germline ends. This CDR3 is 15 amino acids long. Here the CDR3 DNA reads TGTGCCAGCAGCTTAACGACATCTACCTACAATGAGCAGTTCTTC. It specifies CASSLTTSTYNEQFF. The complete variable domain, with remaining parts taken from reference TRBV7-8 and TRBJ2-1, reads GAGVSQSPRYKVAKRGQDVALRCDPISGHVSLFWYQQALGQGPEFLTYFQNEAQLDKSGLPSDRFFAERPEGSVSTLKIQRTQQEDSAVYLCASSLTTSTYNEQFFGPGTRLTVL.

The chain carries TRBV18 and TRBJ2-7; 10 bases agree with TRBD1. CDR3 size: 15 residues. Germline V lookup: CDR1 KGHSH, CDR2 LQKENI. V shed 3 bases and J 6 bases; nucleotides not matched to a gene: 8. CDR3 sequence: CASSPPGQGLSEQYF. CDR3 DNA: TGTGCCAGCTCACCGCCGGGACAGGGGCTCTCCGAGCAGTACTTC.

V gene TRBV2 combines with J gene TRBJ1-1; 8 bases are shared with TRBD1. Unmatched junction bases numbered 10, after V lost 10 bases and J lost 6 bases. The CDR3 spans 13 residues. CDR1 is SNHLY, CDR2 FYNNEI, per germline. CDR3 sequence reads: CATRRTGYAEAFF. Written as DNA, the CDR3 is TGTGCCACCCGCCGGACAGGGTACGCTGAAGCTTTCTTT.

This chain uses TRBV4-2 with TRBJ2-1; D remains ambiguous. V lost 2 bases and J 1 base, leaving 9 bases between the germline ends. The V gene's germline CDR1 is LGHNA and CDR2 YNFKEQ. The CDR3 is made up of 15 amino acids. This CDR3 reads CASSQNTGSYNEQFF. CDR3 nucleotides: TGTGCCAGCAGCCAAAATACCGGTTCCTACAATGAGCAGTTCTTC.

The J gene is TRBJ2-3, the V gene TRBV19; D perhaps matches TRBD2 (7 bases). V gave up 7 bases and J gave up 7 bases, with 21 bases separating them. CDR1 is LNHDA, CDR2 SQIVND, per germline (reference sequence). The CDR3 is 15 amino acids. The DNA for the CDR3 is TGTGCCAGTACCCCTGGGAGGGGGGGGCGGAATACGCAGTATTTT. It codes for CASTPGRGGRNTQYF. Together with reference TRBV19 and TRBJ2-3, the CDR3 gives the full variable domain: DGGITQSPKYLFRKEGQNVTLSCEQNLNHDAMYWYRQDPGQGLRLIYYSQIVNDFQKGDIAEGYSVSREKKESFPLTVTSAQKNPTAFYLCASTPGRGGRNTQYFGPGTRLTVL.

This clone was observed a handful of times. The genes are TRBV5-1 and TRBJ2-7, with 9 positions matching TRBD1. There are 14 residues in the CDR3. Germline CDR1 is SGHRS and CDR2 is YFSETQ. Trimming removed 3 bases from V and 12 bases from J; junction bases left unmatched: 13. Here the CDR3 reads CASSSLTGGEVRYF. DNA of the CDR3: TGCGCCAGCAGCTCACTGACAGGGGGGGAAGTCCGGTACTTC.

This chain joins TRBV19 and TRBJ1-6; D call uncertain. The CDR3 is 16 amino acids. The germline V gene has CDR1 LNHDA and CDR2 SQIVND (reference sequence). V was cut by 4 bases and J by 5 bases, with 15 bases left in between. CDR3 coding DNA: TGTGCCAGTAGTACGCTCGGGGATAGCGATAATTCACCCCTCCACTTT. Protein product: CASSTLGDSDNSPLHF.

Of note for this clone: This sample includes further DNA sequences coding for the same CDR3. The chain couples TRBV9 to TRBJ2-5, with 9 bases aligning to TRBD2. The CDR3 covers 16 residues. V lost 0 bases to trimming and J lost 5 bases; unmatched junction nucleotides: 8. CDR1 is SGDLS and CDR2 is YYNGEE in the germline V gene. For the CDR3, the DNA is TGTGCCAGCAGCGTAGTCGCGGGGGGGCCGTCGGAGACCCAGTACTTC. Amino acid sequence: CASSVVAGGPSETQYF.

This clone has a handful of counts. The chain carries TRBV19 and TRBJ1-5; TRBD1 matches 7 bases. The CDR3 has 17 residues. V was pared by 7 bases and J by 0 bases, with 12 bases of the junction left unmatched. Looked up from germline, CDR1 is LNHDA and CDR2 is SQIVND (reference sequence). The CDR3 DNA reads TGTGCCAGTATGGGGGTGAGGGGGCCCCTTAGCAATCAGCCCCAGCATTTT. Its translation is CASMGVRGPLSNQPQHF.

The genes are TRBV24-1 and TRBJ2-5; TRBD1 aligns across 7 bases. This CDR3 comprises 20 residues. Germline CDR1 and CDR2: KGHDR and SFDVKD. The trim removed 0 bases at V and 2 bases at J, leaving 17 bases unmatched. This chain's CDR3 is CATSDLRDSGLTPRQETQYF. CDR3 bases: TGTGCCACCAGTGATTTGCGGGACAGTGGCCTGACCCCAAGACAAGAGACCCAGTACTTC.

CDR3 DNA: TGTGCCAGCACTCCTGACAGGGTTGGTGGCTACACCTTC. Amino acids: CASTPDRVGGYTF. This chain links TRBV6-5 with TRBJ1-2, with 7 bases fitting TRBD1. J gave up 7 bases and V 7 bases, and 9 bases lay outside the gene matches. The germline V gene has CDR1 MNHEY and CDR2 SVGAGI. The CDR3 contains 13 residues.

This chain joins TRBV20-1 and TRBJ2-5, with 8 bases fitting TRBD2. The CDR3 sequence is 14 residues long. From germline, CDR1 is DFQATT and CDR2 SNEGSKA (reference sequence). V lost 3 bases to trimming and J lost 4 bases; unmatched junction nucleotides: 7. The CDR3 here is CSASAGGMGETQYF. In DNA, the CDR3 is TGCAGTGCTAGTGCGGGGGGAATGGGAGAGACCCAGTACTTC.

The gene calls are TRBV6-6 and TRBJ2-5; the match to TRBD2 covers 15 bases. The CDR3 spans 17 residues. CDR1 is MNHNY and CDR2 is SVGAGI in the germline V gene (reference sequence). V was clipped by 5 bases and J by 2 bases; unmatched bases: 6. DNA for the CDR3: TGTGCCAGCAGTCGACAGGGACTAGCGGGGGGTCAAGAGACCCAGTACTTC. Translated: CASSRQGLAGGQETQYF.

This clone was picked up one time. The chain has TRBV2 and TRBJ2-2; TRBD2 matches at 13 bases. V lost 7 bases, J lost 6 bases, and 5 bases stayed unmatched. The germline V gene has CDR1 SNHLY and CDR2 FYNNEI. The CDR3 has 15 amino acids. CDR3 nucleotides: TGTGCCAGCAAACTAGCGGGGGGGCTCGCCGGGGAGCTGTTTTTT. Translating gives CASKLAGGLAGELFF. Together with reference TRBV2 and TRBJ2-2, the CDR3 gives the full variable domain: EPEVTQTPSHQVTQMGQEVILRCVPISNHLYFYWYRQILGQKVEFLVSFYNNEISEKSEIFDDQFSVERPDGSNFTLKIRSTKLEDSAMYFCASKLAGGLAGELFFGEGSRLTVL.

The chain couples TRBV6-1 to TRBJ1-3, with D perhaps TRBD1 (5 bases). Germline assignment: CDR1 MNHNS and CDR2 SASEGT. V shed 6 bases and J shed 0 bases, with 9 bases lying between them. CDR3 length: 14 amino acids. The chain's CDR3 is CASRTDSSGNTIYF. For the CDR3, the DNA is TGTGCCAGCAGAACCGACAGCTCTGGAAACACCATATATTTT.

The chain has TRBV18 and TRBJ2-2; 7 positions agree with TRBD1. J was trimmed by 1 base and V by 7 bases; bases with no gene match: 3. Germline V CDR1 and CDR2: KGHSH, LQKENI. The CDR3 spans 14 residues. DNA for the CDR3: TGTGCCAGCTGGAGGACAGGGAACACCGGGGAGCTGTTTTTT. Translation: CASWRTGNTGELFF.

The V call is TRBV27, the J call TRBJ1-4; maybe TRBD1 (6 bases). Trimming took 3 bases from V and 8 from J, leaving 13 bases between them. The V gene's germline CDR1 is MNHEY and CDR2 SMNVEV (reference sequence). The CDR3 is 14 amino acids. CDR3 protein: CASSFQGLKEKLFF. The CDR3 region has the DNA TGTGCCAGCAGTTTCCAGGGGCTTAAGGAAAAACTGTTTTTT.